This T cell receptor (beta chain) was sequenced for a study of graft-versus-host responses after intestinal transplantation. Study findings and constraints: GvH clones surfaced in recipient marrow, some emerging earlier in ileum or blood. Individuals who had graft-donor T cell macrochimerism had allografts that showed high graft-versus-host to host-versus-graft clonal ratios. The highest levels of circulating GvH clones went along with early declines in HvG clones after transplant.

Profiled with immunoSEQ multiplex PCR; TCRdb holds only in-frame clones, not every one. This table holds 150,000 or so clones, roughly 91% found once. This clone was seen a single time. The antigen remains undetermined. The CDR3 runs to 13 residues. Trimming removed 4 bases from V and 5 bases from J, with 12 bases in between. Germline V CDR1 and CDR2: LNHDA, SQIVND (reference sequence). The chain carries TRBV19 and TRBJ2-7; no clear D gene. The starting material was unstimulated CD4+ T cells sorted from spleen or lymph node cells, obtained before intestinal transplant. The sequence derives from a human donor who received an intestinal transplant. Written as DNA, the CDR3 is TGTGCCAGTAGTACTCGAACTGGTCACGAGCAGTACTTC. Its protein product is CASSTRTGHEQYF. The full variable domain, with the rest looked up from reference TRBV19 and TRBJ2-7, is DGGITQSPKYLFRKEGQNVTLSCEQNLNHDAMYWYRQDPGQGLRLIYYSQIVNDFQKGDIAEGYSVSREKKESFPLTVTSAQKNPTAFYLCASSTRTGHEQYFGPGTRLTVT.